This TCR beta chain was identified during a study of PD-1 blockade in classical Hodgkin lymphoma. Regarding the study as a whole: Reported findings placed baseline TCR diversity lower in newly diagnosed patients (compared with healthy donors). Later analyses included only patients treated at least 1 year post-ASCT. Significantly greater TCR diversity emerged by C4D1 in CD4+ cells but not CD8+ cells.

Sequencing was performed with immunoSEQ multiplex PCR; in TCRdb, only in-frame clones are kept and a portion is missing. Altogether tens of thousands of clones are present, about 86% being singletons, with the ten largest covering 6.5% to 9.5%. CDR1 and CDR2 (germline): SGHRS, YFSETQ. This CDR3 contains 17 residues. With 2 bases clipped from V and 5 bases from J, the junction kept 9 bases outside the gene matches. All trial patients relapsed after autologous stem cell transplantation. In the case of this clone: The antigen is undetermined.

V is TRBV5-1 and J is TRBJ2-6; 8 bases align to TRBD1. This receptor was identified in a human donor with classical Hodgkin lymphoma. The sequenced sample was peripheral blood mononuclear cells (PBMCs), obtained before the second cycle of nivolumab. The CDR3 DNA follows: TGCGCCAGCAGCTTAACCTTGACAGGGGAAAGGGCCAACGTCCTGACTTTC. Amino acid sequence: CASSLTLTGERANVLTF.